The next 4 T cell receptor beta chains were all read from a single sample in a study of T cells after yellow fever vaccination. Via MiXCR, TCRdb re-called the 5' RACE reads, giving one row per CDR3 protein. The data show hundreds of thousands of distinct CDR3 sequences, 8% to 10% seen once. Sample: PBMCs, taken on the day of the first yellow fever vaccination. The source is a man younger than 35 who received the YFV17D yellow fever vaccine.

This clonotype was found many times. The V gene is TRBV12-3 or TRBV12-4, the J gene TRBJ2-7; 12 bases align to TRBD1. This CDR3 region has 15 residues. The V and J ends lost 3 bases and 9 bases, in that order; junction bases with no gene match: 9. CDR3: CASSFPWDRGLAQYV. CDR3 bases: TGTGCCAGCAGTTTTCCCTGGGACAGGGGGCTTGCGCAGTACGTC.

The chain has TRBV27 and TRBJ1-1; TRBD1 matches 7 bases. This CDR3 is built from 17 residues. CDR1 is MNHEY, CDR2 SMNVEV, per germline (reference sequence). The V and J ends lost 0 bases and 6 bases, in that order; junction bases with no gene match: 13. For the CDR3, the DNA is TGTGCCAGCAGTTTATCGTCAGGGGGGCACAGTAATTCTGAAGCTTTCTTT. Translating it yields CASSLSSGGHSNSEAFF.

The sample holds many counts of this clonotype. This chain links TRBV15 with TRBJ1-1; no firm D call. In germline, CDR1 is LNHNV, CDR2 YYDKDF (reference sequence). Trimming cost V 0 bases and J 3 bases, with 11 bases left between them. The CDR3 spans 15 residues. CDR3 bases: TGTGCCACCAGCAGAGACCTGGGGTGGGACACTGAAGCTTTCTTT. It yields the protein CATSRDLGWDTEAFF.

This clonotype was recorded a few times. The chain has TRBV7-9 and TRBJ1-1; D perhaps matches TRBD1 (5 bases). In germline, CDR1 is SEHNR, CDR2 FQNEAQ (reference sequence). Trimming shortened V by 5 bases and J by 1 base, and 20 bases separated the two germline ends. The CDR3 loop spans 17 amino acids. The CDR3 bases are TGTGCCAGCAGCCCCGACGGCGGGGCAGCGCAGAACACTGAAGCTTTCTTT. Protein sequence: CASSPDGGAAQNTEAFF.